This T cell receptor beta chain derives from a study of blood T cell repertoires in COVID-19. Study overall: Some COVID-19 samples were acute and others convalescent; all came from the United States, Italy and Spain. T cells, B-cell-depleted T cells, or PBMCs supplied cDNA or gDNA.

Per the original methods: Cell counts per sample came from amplifying reference gene primers. The data were produced by immunoSEQ multiplex PCR, yet TCRdb's version contains in-frame clones alone and is incomplete. Clone size and the V and J calls come from that table; the DNA yielded D and trimming. The table records 350,000 to 450,000 clones, approximately 90% of them present only once. Participants classified as exposed had met a COVID-19 case within 2 weeks before study entry. CDR1 and CDR2 (germline): SGDLS, YYNGEE. The V and J ends lost 4 bases and 10 bases respectively, with 18 bases between them. The CDR3 is 14 amino acids.

The rearrangement links TRBV9 to TRBJ2-1; possibly TRBD1 for D (6 bases). The clonotype was recovered from a woman aged 40-49 years who had been exposed to COVID-19. Specimen: PBMCs or T cells enriched from blood (not recorded which). CDR3 loop: CASSPSTGWGEQFF. CDR3 DNA sequence: TGTGCCAGCAGCCCTTCGACAGGCTGGGGCGAGCAGTTCTTC. Combining the CDR3 with reference TRBV9 and TRBJ2-1 gives the whole variable domain DSGVTQTPKHLITATGQRVTLRCSPRSGDLSVYWYQQSLDQGLQFLIQYYNGEERAKGNILERFSAQQFPDLHSELNLSSLELGDSALYFCASSPSTGWGEQFFGPGTRLTVL.